These 18 T cell receptor beta chains came from one sample sequenced in a study of molecular identifiers for immune sequencing clone quantification. TCRdb itself ran the PCR reads through MiXCR, one entry per CDR3 protein. The data hold 50,000 or so distinct CDR3 sequences, with roughly 24% observed a single time. What was sequenced was naive CD8+ T cells from blood, with Jurkat cell RNA spiked in. Documented subset: FACS-sorted CD8+CD4-CCR7+CD45RA+ naive T cells. The receptor source for this set is a human donor in good health. Some libraries in this study had Jurkat cell RNA spiked in.

This clonotype has ten or more counts. J is TRBJ1-5 and V is TRBV27; D not resolved. The CDR3 covers 17 residues. The V end was cut by 3 bases, the J end by 0 bases, with 15 bases between. Germline V gene data show CDR1 as MNHEY and CDR2 as SMNVEV (reference sequence). The CDR3 sequence is CASSLISPRFSNQPQHF. As DNA, the CDR3 is TGTGCCAGCAGTTTGATTTCTCCCCGATTTAGCAATCAGCCCCAGCATTTT.

This clonotype was recorded many times. The V gene is TRBV29-1, the J gene TRBJ2-5; D may be TRBD2 (6 bases). V was clipped by 3 bases and J by 2 bases, with 16 bases between them. This CDR3 contains 15 residues. CDR1 SQVTM and CDR2 ANQGSEA come from the germline V gene. The CDR3 DNA follows: TGCAGCGTTGATGCCCTCTTGGGGGGACAAGAGACCCAGTACTTC. Amino acids: CSVDALLGGQETQYF.

A single count supports this clonotype. A much larger clonotype is one base distant, so this may be a read error. The chain has TRBV7-8 and TRBJ2-1; 7 positions agree with TRBD2. The germline V gene has CDR1 SGHVS and CDR2 FQNEAQ. This CDR3 has 14 residues. Losses at the gene ends were 2 bases for V and 5 bases for J; bases not matched to a gene: 3. In DNA, the CDR3 is TGTGCCAGCAGCTTAATTGGGGGGGACAATGAGCAGTTCTTC. Encoded protein: CASSLIGGDNEQFF.

This clonotype was seen ten or more times. The CDR3 DNA sequence: TGTGCCAGCAGCACCGGACTAGCGGCAAAAGATACGCAGTATTTT. Protein: CASSTGLAAKDTQYF. The gene calls are TRBV7-3 and TRBJ2-3; TRBD2 aligns across 10 bases. Unmatched junction bases numbered 7, after V lost 5 bases and J lost 5 bases. The germline V gene has CDR1 SGHTA and CDR2 FQGTGA. The CDR3 has 15 residues.

This clonotype has ten or more counts. CDR3 DNA: TGTGCCAGCAGCGCCCGGGACAGGGACCAAGAGACCCAGTACTTC. This gives the protein CASSARDRDQETQYF. The chain couples TRBV7-9 to TRBJ2-5; TRBD1 aligns across 9 bases. CDR3 length: 15 residues. J was trimmed by 0 bases and V by 5 bases; bases with no gene match: 4. Germline-derived CDR1 and CDR2 are SEHNR and FQNEAQ (reference sequence).

This clonotype was found many times. The chain is built from TRBV2 and TRBJ1-5, with D unclear. Deletions cut 8 bases from V and 9 bases from J, with 17 bases between. CDR3 length: 13 amino acids. Germline CDR1 is SNHLY and CDR2 is FYNNEI. CDR3 DNA sequence: TGTGCCAGCTCGGATGGCGTAGCCAGGCCCCAGCATTTT. Protein sequence: CASSDGVARPQHF.

This clonotype appeared many times. The chain is built from TRBV7-9 and TRBJ1-4, with unresolved D. Trimming removed 3 bases at V and 0 bases at J, with 5 bases between. Germline V gene data show CDR1 as SEHNR and CDR2 as FQNEAQ (reference sequence). The CDR3 consists of 14 residues. CDR3 protein: CASSFVATNEKLFF. In DNA, the CDR3 is TGTGCCAGCAGCTTCGTCGCAACTAATGAAAAACTGTTTTTT. Complete variable domain (other parts from reference TRBV7-9 and TRBJ1-4): DTGVSQNPRHKITKRGQNVTFRCDPISEHNRLYWYRQTLGQGPEFLTYFQNEAQLEKSRLLSDRFSAERPKGSFSTLEIQRTEQGDSAMYLCASSFVATNEKLFFGSGTQLSVL.

This clonotype occurred a few times. In nucleotides, the CDR3 is TGTGCCAGCAGCCTCGGGACTAGCACACAAAACAATGAGCAGTTCTTC. Protein sequence: CASSLGTSTQNNEQFF. The chain carries TRBV3-1 and TRBJ2-1; 9 bases map to TRBD2. J was trimmed by 5 bases and V by 4 bases; bases with no gene match: 9. CDR1 LGHDT and CDR2 YNNKEL come from the germline V gene (reference sequence). The CDR3 totals 16 residues.

This clonotype was recorded many times. The chain links TRBV5-1 to TRBJ2-7, with 8 bases that match TRBD1. V was clipped by 3 bases and J by 4 bases; unmatched bases: 9. The CDR3 totals 15 residues. Per germline, CDR1 SGHRS and CDR2 YFSETQ. The CDR3 loop reads CASSSPDRGKYEQYF. CDR3 nucleotide sequence: TGCGCCAGCAGCTCCCCCGACAGGGGTAAATACGAGCAGTACTTC.

Ten or more counts support this clonotype. V is TRBV5-5 and J is TRBJ2-5; 7 nucleotides agree with TRBD2. CDR3 length: 14 amino acids. Germline-derived CDR1 and CDR2 are SGHKS and YYEKEE (reference sequence). V lost 0 bases and J lost 5; bases outside the gene matches: 4. CDR3 amino acids: CASSLGLAGETQYF. The CDR3, as DNA: TGTGCCAGCAGCTTGGGACTAGCAGGGGAGACCCAGTACTTC. The full variable domain, its missing parts supplied by reference TRBV5-5 and TRBJ2-5, is DAGVTQSPTHLIKTRGQQVTLRCSPISGHKSVSWYQQVLGQGPQFIFQYYEKEERGRGNFPDRFSARQFPNYSSELNVNALLLGDSALYLCASSLGLAGETQYFGPGTRLLVL.

This clonotype was counted many times. The chain combines TRBV9 with TRBJ2-3, with D tentatively TRBD2 (5 bases). The CDR3 length is 15 residues. Germline CDR1 reads SGDLS; CDR2 reads YYNGEE. Between the trimmed V and J ends, which lost 0 bases and 2 bases, there was a span of 10 bases. Written as DNA, the CDR3 is TGTGCCAGCAGCGTAGGAGAAGACTACACAGATACGCAGTATTTT. It codes for CASSVGEDYTDTQYF.

This clonotype was counted many times. The genes are TRBV28 and TRBJ2-6, with D possibly matching TRBD1 (5 bases). With 5 bases removed from V and 6 bases from J, the gap between germline ends came to 14 bases. The CDR3 spans 15 residues. From germline, CDR1 is MDHEN and CDR2 SYDVKM. The CDR3 sequence: CASSPRTTLANVLTF. CDR3 DNA sequence: TGTGCCAGCAGTCCCCGGACAACGTTGGCCAACGTCCTGACTTTC.

This clonotype was detected a few times. This may stem from a read error, because a much larger clone lies one nucleotide away. This sequence joins TRBV6-6 and TRBJ1-5; unclear D gene. Per germline, CDR1 MNHNY and CDR2 SVGAGI (reference sequence). The CDR3 runs to 13 residues. V lost 4 bases, J lost 6 bases, and 10 bases lay in between. The CDR3 nucleotides are TGTGCCAGCAGTTCCTCGGGCCGTCAGCCCCAGCATTTT. It translates to CASSSSGRQPQHF.

With respect to this clonotype: Given a much more abundant clone one base away, this may be a read error. The genes are TRBV29-1 and TRBJ2-5; D might be TRBD1 (5 bases). This CDR3 contains 12 residues. CDR1 is SQVTM, CDR2 ANQGSEA, per germline. CDR3 amino acids: CSVGTGQGTQYF. In DNA form, the CDR3 reads TGCAGCGTTGGAACAGGACAAGGGACCCAGTACTTC. The full variable domain, rest sourced from reference TRBV29-1 and TRBJ2-5, is SAVISQKPSRDICQRGTSLTIQCQVDSQVTMMFWYRQQPGQSLTLIATANQGSEATYESGFVIDKFPISRPNLTFSTLTVSNMSPEDSSIYLCSVGTGQGTQYFGPGTRLLVL.

On this clonotype: A much larger clone lies one base from this, so it may be a read error. The chain couples TRBV19 to TRBJ2-7; D is unclear. Germline V CDR1 and CDR2: LNHDA, SQIVND (reference sequence). The CDR3 totals 15 residues. V lost 4 bases and J lost 3, with 16 bases in between. The CDR3 region has the DNA TGTGCCAGTAGTACCTCAGGTGGAACAAACTACGAGCAGTACTTC. It yields the protein CASSTSGGTNYEQYF.

This clonotype has a single count. Just one base apart from a much larger clone, this may be a read error. The chain couples TRBV29-1 to TRBJ2-2; D possibly matches TRBD1 or TRBD2 (5 bases each). The CDR3 is made up of 13 amino acids. Germline-derived CDR1 and CDR2 are SQVTM and ANQGSEA. The CDR3 region has the DNA TGCAGCGTTTCGACTTCGAACACCGGGGACCTGTTTTTT. Encoded protein: CSVSTSNTGDLFF.

The chain links TRBV27 to TRBJ2-7, with a tentative D call TRBD2 (7 bases). This CDR3 contains 15 residues. V shed 6 bases and J shed 3 bases, with 18 bases lying between them. Looked up from germline, CDR1 is MNHEY and CDR2 is SMNVEV (reference sequence). CDR3 coding DNA: TGTGCCAGCAGCATAGGGGGAGGGGGTAGCTACGAGCAGTACTTC. It is translated as CASSIGGGGSYEQYF.

Turning to this clonotype: A single base separates this from a much larger clone, so it may be a read error. The V call is TRBV4-1, the J call TRBJ2-7, with D perhaps matching TRBD2 (6 bases). The CDR3 consists of 13 residues. Trimming cost V 5 bases and J 7 bases, with 15 bases left between them. Looked up from germline, CDR1 is MGHRA and CDR2 is YSYEKL. CDR3 nucleotides: TGCGCCAGCAGCTCAGGATGGGACTCGGAGCAGTACTTC. Protein sequence: CASSSGWDSEQYF.